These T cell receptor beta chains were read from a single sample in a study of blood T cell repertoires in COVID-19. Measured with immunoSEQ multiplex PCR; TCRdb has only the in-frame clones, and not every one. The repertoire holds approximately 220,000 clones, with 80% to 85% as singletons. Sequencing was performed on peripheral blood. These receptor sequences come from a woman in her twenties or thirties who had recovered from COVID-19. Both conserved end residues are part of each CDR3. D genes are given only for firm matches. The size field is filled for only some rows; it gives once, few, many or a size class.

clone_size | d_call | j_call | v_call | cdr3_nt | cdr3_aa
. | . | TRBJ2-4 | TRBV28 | TGTGCCAGCAGTTTTCCTATTTCCAAAAACATTCAGTACTTC | CASSFPISKNIQYF
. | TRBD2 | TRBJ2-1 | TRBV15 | TGTGCCACCAGCACCGCCGTCCTAGCGGGCCTCTCCGAGCAGTTCTTC | CATSTAVLAGLSEQFF
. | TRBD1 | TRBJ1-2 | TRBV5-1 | TGCGCCAGCAGCCCGGGACAGGGGGCATCTGGCTACACCTTC | CASSPGQGASGYTF
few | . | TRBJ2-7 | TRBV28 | TGTGCCAGCACCCCAGGAGGGGCGGGCTACGAGCAGTACTTC | CASTPGGAGYEQYF
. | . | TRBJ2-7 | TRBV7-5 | TGTGTCAGAACCTCAAGCGGCCCGGACAGGGATCACGAGCAGTACTTC | CVRTSSGPDRDHEQYF
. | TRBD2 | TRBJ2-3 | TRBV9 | TGTGCCAGCAGCGGCCTCGTCGGGGGAGGGCATGCAGATACGCAGTATTTT | CASSGLVGGGHADTQYF
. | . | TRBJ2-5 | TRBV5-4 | TGTGCCAGCAGCTCCAGGAGGGGAGTAGGGGAAGAGACCCAGTACTTC | CASSSRRGVGEETQYF
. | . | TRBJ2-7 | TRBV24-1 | TGTGCCACCAGTGATTCCATAGCCTACGAGCAGTACTTC | CATSDSIAYEQYF
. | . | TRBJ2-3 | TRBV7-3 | TGTGCCAGCGGGAGTACAACAGATACGCAGTATTTT | CASGSTTDTQYF
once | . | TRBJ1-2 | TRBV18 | TGTGCCAGCTCGTACCAGGGTGACTATGGCTACACCTTC | CASSYQGDYGYTF
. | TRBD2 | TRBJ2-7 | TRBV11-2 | TGTGCCAGCAGCTTTCCCGGGACTAGTCGGTATGAGCAGTACTTC | CASSFPGTSRYEQYF
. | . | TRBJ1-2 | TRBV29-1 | TGCAGCGTTGAAATCGGGGATTGGGGCTACACCTTC | CSVEIGDWGYTF
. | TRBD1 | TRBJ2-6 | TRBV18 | TGTGCCAGCTCACCACCGAAGGGGGCGCGCGGGGCCAACGTCCTGACTTTC | CASSPPKGARGANVLTF
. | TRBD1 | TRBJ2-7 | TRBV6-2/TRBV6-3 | TGTGCCAGCAGTTGGTCCCCCGACAGGGCTAGCGAGCAGTACTTC | CASSWSPDRASEQYF
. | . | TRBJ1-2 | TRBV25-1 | TGTGCCAGCAGTGAAGATGAAGGGGCGATCCCTAACTATGGCTACACCTTC | CASSEDEGAIPNYGYTF
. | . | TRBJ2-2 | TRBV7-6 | TGTGCCAGCAGCTTAGAGGTGTTGCAGGGTAGCATCGGGGAGCTGTTTTTT | CASSLEVLQGSIGELFF
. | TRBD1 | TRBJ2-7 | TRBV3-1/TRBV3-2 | TGTGCCAGCAGCTCTATCCACGGACAGGGACCTTACGAGCAGTACTTC | CASSSIHGQGPYEQYF
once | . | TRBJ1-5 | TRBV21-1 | TGTGCCAGCAGCACGAACACAGGGGGGAGCAATCAGCCCCAGCATTTT | CASSTNTGGSNQPQHF
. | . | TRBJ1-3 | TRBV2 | TGTGCCAGCAGTCCCCAGGCAGACTACTCTGGAAACACCATATATTTT | CASSPQADYSGNTIYF
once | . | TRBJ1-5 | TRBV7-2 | TGTGCCAGCAGCGGCGTGGAGGGGTATAGCAATCAGCCCCAGCATTTT | CASSGVEGYSNQPQHF
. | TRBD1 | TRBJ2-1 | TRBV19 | TGTGCCAGTATGAAACCGGGACAGGGGTTTTCTGAGCAGTTCTTC | CASMKPGQGFSEQFF
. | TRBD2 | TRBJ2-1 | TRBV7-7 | TGTGCTAGCAGCCTAGGACTAGCGGTGGGAGGTGAGCAGTTCTTC | CASSLGLAVGGEQFF
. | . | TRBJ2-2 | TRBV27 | TGTGCCAGCAGCTCCTGGCGGGGGCACGGGGAGCTGTTTTTT | CASSSWRGHGELFF
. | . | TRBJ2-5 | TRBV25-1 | TGTGCCAGCGCGATCGGGTACCAAGAGACCCAGTACTTC | CASAIGYQETQYF
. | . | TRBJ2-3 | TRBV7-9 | TGTGCCAGCAGCTTCCATGGCCAAGATACGCAGTATTTT | CASSFHGQDTQYF
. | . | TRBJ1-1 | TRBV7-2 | TGTGCCAGCAGCTCCCAGGGGATGAACACTGAAGCTTTCTTT | CASSSQGMNTEAFF
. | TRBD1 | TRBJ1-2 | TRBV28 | TGTGCCAGCAGTTCCTGGACAGGGCTGTTGCAGGGCTACACCTTC | CASSSWTGLLQGYTF
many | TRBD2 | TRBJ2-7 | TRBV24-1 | TGTGCCACCAGAAGCGATAGCGGGAGGTCCCCCCCCTCCGAGCAGTACTTC | CATRSDSGRSPPSEQYF
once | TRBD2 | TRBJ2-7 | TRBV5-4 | TGTGCCAGCGGCACCAAGGGCGGGAGCGCCTACGAGCAGTACTTC | CASGTKGGSAYEQYF
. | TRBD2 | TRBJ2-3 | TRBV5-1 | TGCGCCAGCAGCTTGGGAGGGAGGGCCGGAGATACGCAGTATTTT | CASSLGGRAGDTQYF